This TCR beta chain is from a study of CD8 T cells in ankylosing spondylitis. TCRdb re-analysed the 5' RACE reads in MiXCR, keeping a single row per CDR3 protein. The data hold hundreds of thousands of distinct CDR3 sequences, with approximately 12% observed a single time. Study-wide findings and caveats: Blood from ankylosing spondylitis patients appeared to carry a characteristic eight-variant TCR beta motif.

A remark on this clonotype: Its antigen is undetermined.

This sequence originates from a male donor with ankylosing spondylitis. Sequencing was done on a sample of blood, either unsorted or a sorted T cell fraction (not recorded which).

The CDR3 spells CASSEGQETQYF. The CDR3 DNA reads as TGTGCCAGCAGTGAAGGGCAAGAGACCCAGTACTTC. The V and J genes are TRBV7-9 and TRBJ2-5; D remains unclear. V was shortened by 6 bases and J by 2 bases, with 7 bases between the two germline ends. There are 12 residues in the CDR3. CDR1 and CDR2 (germline): SEHNR, FQNEAQ (reference sequence).